These 8 T cell receptor beta chains were sequenced from one sample in a study of blood T cell repertoires in COVID-19. Sequencing used immunoSEQ multiplex PCR; TCRdb keeps in-frame clones, though not all of them. This sample yields about 200,000 clones, of which about 83% are seen a single time; 5.6% belongs to the top ten. The specimen was PBMCs or T cells enriched from blood (not recorded which). The origin of the receptors is a man aged 40-49 years with acute COVID-19.

V usage is TRBV19 and J usage is TRBJ2-5, with 7 bases identical to TRBD1. The V segment lost 8 bases and the J segment 1 base; nucleotides outside the gene matches: 10. Germline CDR1 and CDR2: LNHDA and SQIVND (reference sequence). The CDR3 contains 15 residues. As DNA, the CDR3 is TGTGCCAGTGGCGGAATCGCAGGGGGCCAAGAGACCCAGTACTTC. Amino acid sequence: CASGGIAGGQETQYF.

This sequence joins TRBV6-5 and TRBJ2-7, with TRBD2 as a possible D gene (6 bases). Germline values: CDR1 MNHEY, CDR2 SVGAGI. The ends were cut back, 0 bases at V and 5 bases at J, with 14 bases in the middle. CDR3 size: 15 residues. CDR3 DNA sequence: TGTGCCAGCAGTTACTCCGGGCAAGGGACTGACGAGCAGTACTTC. This codes for CASSYSGQGTDEQYF.

The rearrangement joins TRBV29-1 to TRBJ2-2; the match to TRBD2 covers 9 bases. The CDR3 totals 14 residues. CDR1 and CDR2 (germline): SQVTM, ANQGSEA. The ends lost 7 bases at V and 8 bases at J; junction bases unmatched: 11. The CDR3 region is CSAAGGRRLGELFF. CDR3 sequence (DNA): TGCAGCGCCGCGGGAGGGCGCAGATTGGGGGAGCTGTTTTTT.

The chain couples TRBV5-6 to TRBJ1-2; D is undetermined. The germline gives CDR1 SGHDT, CDR2 YYEEEE. This CDR3 is built from 11 residues. Trimming left V 4 bases short and J 3 bases short, with 4 bases between. CDR3 residues: CASSLDYGYTF. CDR3 DNA: TGTGCCAGCAGCCTTGACTATGGCTACACCTTC.

The CDR3 nucleotides are TGTGCCAGTAGTACCCGGGACAAGGCAATCTACGAGCAGTACTTC. It specifies CASSTRDKAIYEQYF. This rearrangement joins TRBV19 to TRBJ2-7, with D perhaps TRBD1 (6 bases). V was pared by 4 bases and J by 3 bases, with 16 bases between. The CDR3 contains 15 residues. CDR1 is LNHDA and CDR2 is SQIVND in the germline V gene (reference sequence).

The gene calls are TRBV28 and TRBJ2-7; 10 bases are shared with TRBD2. V was clipped by 7 bases and J by 7 bases; unmatched bases: 10. This CDR3 region has 14 residues. Germline V CDR1 and CDR2: MDHEN, SYDVKM. Here the CDR3 DNA reads TGTGCCAGCAATCGTAGCGGGAGGATTTGGGAGCAGTACTTC. This translates into CASNRSGRIWEQYF.

The V call is TRBV9, the J call TRBJ1-2; TRBD1 might be the D (5 bases). The CDR3 spans 17 residues. The germline gives CDR1 SGDLS, CDR2 YYNGEE. The V end was cut by 0 bases, the J end by 3 bases, with 18 bases between. The CDR3 sequence is CASSVARGGGRDYGYTF. The CDR3 DNA reads as TGTGCCAGCAGCGTAGCTCGCGGGGGTGGCAGGGACTATGGCTACACCTTC.

The chain is built from TRBV21-1 and TRBJ1-6; TRBD1, the table's D call, lacks a check against the DNA. TRBV21-1 is a listed pseudogene. The length of the CDR3 is 17 residues. Written as DNA, the CDR3 is TGTGCCACAGGGGGGACAGGGGAGGGACCCTATAATTCACCCCTCCACTTT. This translates into CATGGTGEGPYNSPLHF.